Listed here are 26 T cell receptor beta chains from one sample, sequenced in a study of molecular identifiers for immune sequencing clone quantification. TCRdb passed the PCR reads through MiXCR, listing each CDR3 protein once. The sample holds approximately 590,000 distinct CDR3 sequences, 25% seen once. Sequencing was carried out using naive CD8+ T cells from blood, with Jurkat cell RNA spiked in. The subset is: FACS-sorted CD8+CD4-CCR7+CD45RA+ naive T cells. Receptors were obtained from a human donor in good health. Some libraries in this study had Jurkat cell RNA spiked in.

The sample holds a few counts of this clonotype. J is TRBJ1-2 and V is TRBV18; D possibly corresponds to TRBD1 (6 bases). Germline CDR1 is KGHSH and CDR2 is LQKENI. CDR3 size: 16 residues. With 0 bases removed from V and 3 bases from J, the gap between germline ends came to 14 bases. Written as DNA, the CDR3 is TGTGCCAGCTCACCACCGTATGGACAGTTGTACTATGGCTACACCTTC. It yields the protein CASSPPYGQLYYGYTF.

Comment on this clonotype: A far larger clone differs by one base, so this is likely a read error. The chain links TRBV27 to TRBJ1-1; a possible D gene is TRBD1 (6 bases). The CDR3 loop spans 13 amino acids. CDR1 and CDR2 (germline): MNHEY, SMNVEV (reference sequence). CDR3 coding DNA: TGTGCCAGCGGTTTAGGAGGGGGATCTGAAGCTTTCTTT. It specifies CASGLGGGSEAFF.

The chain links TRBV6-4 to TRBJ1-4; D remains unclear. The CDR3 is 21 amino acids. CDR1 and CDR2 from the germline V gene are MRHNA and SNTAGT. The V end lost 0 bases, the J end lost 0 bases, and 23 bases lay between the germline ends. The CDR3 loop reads CASSDSFRTERYTATNEKLFF. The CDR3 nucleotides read TGTGCCAGCAGTGACTCCTTCAGGACCGAAAGATACACCGCAACTAATGAAAAACTGTTTTTT.

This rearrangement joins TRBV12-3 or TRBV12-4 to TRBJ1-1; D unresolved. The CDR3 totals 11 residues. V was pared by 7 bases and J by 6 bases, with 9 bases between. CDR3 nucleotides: TGTGCCAGCACCGAGGCGGCTGAAGCTTTCTTT. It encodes CASTEAAEAFF.

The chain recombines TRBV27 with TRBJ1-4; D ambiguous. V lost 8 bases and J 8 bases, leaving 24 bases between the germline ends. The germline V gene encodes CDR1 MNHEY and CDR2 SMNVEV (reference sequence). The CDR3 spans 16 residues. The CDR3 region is CASGNSGARRLEKLFF. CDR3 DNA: TGTGCCAGCGGGAATTCGGGTGCCCGCCGCCTAGAAAAACTGTTTTTT.

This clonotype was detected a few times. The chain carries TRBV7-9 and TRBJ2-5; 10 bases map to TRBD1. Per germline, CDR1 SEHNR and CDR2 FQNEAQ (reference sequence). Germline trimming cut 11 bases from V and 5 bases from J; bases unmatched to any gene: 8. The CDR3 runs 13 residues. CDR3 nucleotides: TGTGCCTCACGACAGGGGGCACACGAGACCCAGTACTTC. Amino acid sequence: CASRQGAHETQYF.

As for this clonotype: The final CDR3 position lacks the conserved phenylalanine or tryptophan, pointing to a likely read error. The CDR3: CASSLERHGTEAFS. The CDR3, as DNA: TGTGCCAGCAGCTTAGAAAGGCACGGTACTGAAGCTTTCTCT. The rearrangement uses TRBV11-2 and TRBJ1-1; D is unclear. V shed 0 bases and J shed 5 bases, with 10 bases lying between them. CDR1 is SGHAT and CDR2 is FQNNGV in the germline V gene. This CDR3 is built from 14 residues.

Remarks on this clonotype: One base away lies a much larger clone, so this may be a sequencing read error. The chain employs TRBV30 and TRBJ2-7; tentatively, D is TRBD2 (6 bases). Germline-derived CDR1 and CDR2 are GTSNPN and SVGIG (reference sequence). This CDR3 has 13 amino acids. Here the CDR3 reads CAWSGASRRERYF. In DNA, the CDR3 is TGTGCCTGGAGTGGCGCATCCCGTCGGGAGCGGTACTTC.

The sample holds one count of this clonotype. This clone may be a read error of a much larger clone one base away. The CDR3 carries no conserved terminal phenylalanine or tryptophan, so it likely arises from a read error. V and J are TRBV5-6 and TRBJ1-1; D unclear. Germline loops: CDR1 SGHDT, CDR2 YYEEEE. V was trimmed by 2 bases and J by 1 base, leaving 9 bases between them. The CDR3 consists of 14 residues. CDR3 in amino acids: CASSFPGENTEAFL. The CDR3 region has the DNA TGTGCCAGCAGCTTTCCAGGAGAGAACACTGAAGCTTTCCTT.

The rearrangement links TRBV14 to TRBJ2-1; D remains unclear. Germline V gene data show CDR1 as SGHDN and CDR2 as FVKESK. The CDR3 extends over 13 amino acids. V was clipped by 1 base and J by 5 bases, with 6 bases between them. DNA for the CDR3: TGTGCCAGCAGCCAAGGACCCAACAATGAGCAGTTCTTC. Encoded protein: CASSQGPNNEQFF.

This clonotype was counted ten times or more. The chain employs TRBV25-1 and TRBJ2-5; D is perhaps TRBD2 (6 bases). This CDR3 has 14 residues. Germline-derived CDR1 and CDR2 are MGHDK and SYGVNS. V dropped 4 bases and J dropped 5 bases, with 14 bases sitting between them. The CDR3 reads CASSADGRQETQYF. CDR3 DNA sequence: TGTGCCAGCAGTGCGGACGGGAGACAGGAGACCCAGTACTTC.

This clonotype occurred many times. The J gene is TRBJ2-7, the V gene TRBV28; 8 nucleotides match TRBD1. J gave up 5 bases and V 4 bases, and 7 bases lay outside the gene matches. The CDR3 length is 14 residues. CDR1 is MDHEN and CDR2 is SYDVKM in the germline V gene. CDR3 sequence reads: CASSWQGAVDEQYF. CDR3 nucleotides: TGTGCCAGCAGTTGGCAGGGGGCGGTCGACGAGCAGTACTTC.

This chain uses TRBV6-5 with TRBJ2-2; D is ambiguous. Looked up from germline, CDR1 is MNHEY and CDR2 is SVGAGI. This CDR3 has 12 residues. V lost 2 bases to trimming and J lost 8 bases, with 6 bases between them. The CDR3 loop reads CASSYRLGELFF. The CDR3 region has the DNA TGTGCCAGCAGTTACAGGTTGGGGGAGCTGTTTTTT.

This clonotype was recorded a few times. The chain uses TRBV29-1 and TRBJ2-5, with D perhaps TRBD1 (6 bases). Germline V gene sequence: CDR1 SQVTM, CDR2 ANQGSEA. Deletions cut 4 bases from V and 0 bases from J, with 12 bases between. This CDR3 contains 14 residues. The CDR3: CSVGPDSYQETQYF. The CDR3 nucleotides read TGCAGCGTTGGTCCGGACAGTTACCAAGAGACCCAGTACTTC.

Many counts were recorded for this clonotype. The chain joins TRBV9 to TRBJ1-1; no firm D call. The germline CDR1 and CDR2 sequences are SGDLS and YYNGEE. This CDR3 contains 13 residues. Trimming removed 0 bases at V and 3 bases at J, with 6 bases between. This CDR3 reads CASSVVGHTEAFF. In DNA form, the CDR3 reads TGTGCCAGCAGCGTAGTCGGACACACTGAAGCTTTCTTT.

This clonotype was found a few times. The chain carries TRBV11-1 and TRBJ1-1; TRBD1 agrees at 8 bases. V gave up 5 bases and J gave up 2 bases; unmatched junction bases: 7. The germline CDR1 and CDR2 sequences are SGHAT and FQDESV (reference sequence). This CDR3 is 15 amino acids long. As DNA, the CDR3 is TGTGCCAGCAGCCGAAAGACAGGGGTAAACACTGAAGCTTTCTTT. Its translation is CASSRKTGVNTEAFF. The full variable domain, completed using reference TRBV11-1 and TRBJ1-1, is EAEVAQSPRYKITEKSQAVAFWCDPISGHATLYWYRQILGQGPELLVQFQDESVVDDSQLPKDRFSAERLKGVDSTLKIQPAELGDSAMYLCASSRKTGVNTEAFFGQGTRLTVV.

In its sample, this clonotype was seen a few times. The CDR3 DNA follows: TGTGCCAGTAGTATAGATCTCGGTTCCTACGAGCAGTACTTC. Protein product: CASSIDLGSYEQYF. V is TRBV19 and J is TRBJ2-7; D uncertain. V was pared by 0 bases and J by 1 base, with 7 bases between. This CDR3 comprises 14 residues. CDR1 is LNHDA and CDR2 is SQIVND in the germline V gene (reference sequence).

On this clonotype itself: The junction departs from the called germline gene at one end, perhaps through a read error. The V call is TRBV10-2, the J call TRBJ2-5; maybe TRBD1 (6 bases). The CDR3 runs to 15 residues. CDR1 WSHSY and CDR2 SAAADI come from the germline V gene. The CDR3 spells CASGEPNRVSETQYF. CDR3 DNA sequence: TGCGCCAGCGGTGAGCCCAACAGGGTCTCGGAGACCCAGTACTTC.

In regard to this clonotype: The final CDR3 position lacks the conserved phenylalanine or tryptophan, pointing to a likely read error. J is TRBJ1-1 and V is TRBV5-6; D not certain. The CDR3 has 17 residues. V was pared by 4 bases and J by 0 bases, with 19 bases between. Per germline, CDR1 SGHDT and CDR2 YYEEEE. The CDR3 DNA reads TGTGCCAGCAGCCCAGGCATTAGGAGGCTCATGAACACTGAAGCTTTCTCT. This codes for CASSPGIRRLMNTEAFS.

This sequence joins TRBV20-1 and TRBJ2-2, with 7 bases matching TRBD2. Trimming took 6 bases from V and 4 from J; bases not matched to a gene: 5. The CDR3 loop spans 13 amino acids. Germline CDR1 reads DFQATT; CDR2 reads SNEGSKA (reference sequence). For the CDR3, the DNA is TGCAGTGCATTCGGGAGGCCCACCGGGGAGCTGTTTTTT. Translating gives CSAFGRPTGELFF.

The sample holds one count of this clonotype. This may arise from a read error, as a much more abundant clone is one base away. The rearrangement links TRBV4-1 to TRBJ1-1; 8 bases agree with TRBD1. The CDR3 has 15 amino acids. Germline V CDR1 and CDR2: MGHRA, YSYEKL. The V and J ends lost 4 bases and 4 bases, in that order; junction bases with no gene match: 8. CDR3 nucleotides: TGCGCCAGCAGCCTGTGGACAGGGAAGGGCACTGAAGCTTTCTTT. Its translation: CASSLWTGKGTEAFF.

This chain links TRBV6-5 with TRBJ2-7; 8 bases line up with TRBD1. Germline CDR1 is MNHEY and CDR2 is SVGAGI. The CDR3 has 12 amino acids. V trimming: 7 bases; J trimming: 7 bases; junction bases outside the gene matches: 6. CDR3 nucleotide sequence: TGTGCCAGCATGCAGGGGACAGGTGAGCAGTACTTC. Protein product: CASMQGTGEQYF.

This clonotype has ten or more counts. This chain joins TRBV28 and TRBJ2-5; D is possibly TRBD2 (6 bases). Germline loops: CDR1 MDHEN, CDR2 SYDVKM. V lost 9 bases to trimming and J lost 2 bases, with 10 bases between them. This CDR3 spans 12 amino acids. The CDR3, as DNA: TGTGCCAGGCTCGGGGGTCAAGAGACCCAGTACTTC. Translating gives CARLGGQETQYF.

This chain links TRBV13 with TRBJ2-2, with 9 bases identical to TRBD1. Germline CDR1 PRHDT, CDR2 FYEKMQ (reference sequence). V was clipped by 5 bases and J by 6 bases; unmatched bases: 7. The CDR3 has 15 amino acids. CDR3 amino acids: CASSGDRVNAGELFF. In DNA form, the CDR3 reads TGTGCCAGCAGCGGGGACAGGGTTAACGCCGGGGAGCTGTTTTTT.

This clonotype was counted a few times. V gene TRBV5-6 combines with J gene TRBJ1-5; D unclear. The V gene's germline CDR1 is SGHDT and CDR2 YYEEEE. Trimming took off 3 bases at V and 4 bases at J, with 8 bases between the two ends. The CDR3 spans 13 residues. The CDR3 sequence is CASSWQENQPQHF. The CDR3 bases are TGTGCCAGCAGCTGGCAGGAAAATCAGCCCCAGCATTTT.

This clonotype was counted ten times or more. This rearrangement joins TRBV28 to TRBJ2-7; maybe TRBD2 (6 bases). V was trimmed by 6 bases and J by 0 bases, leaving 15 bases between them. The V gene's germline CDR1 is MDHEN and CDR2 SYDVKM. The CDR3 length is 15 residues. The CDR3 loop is CASSKPRDFSYEQYF. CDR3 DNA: TGTGCCAGCAGCAAACCCCGGGACTTCTCCTACGAGCAGTACTTC.